The clone carrying this T cell receptor (beta chain) was observed many times. Its target is not known. CDR3-region Arm-PCR and iRepertoire HTBI primers produced the TCR beta libraries. TCRdb re-analysed the multiplex PCR reads in MiXCR, keeping a single row per CDR3 protein. The sample yields 600,000 to 650,000 distinct CDR3 sequences, less than 20% seen once. V lost 6 bases and J lost 3, with 8 bases in between. Germline V gene data show CDR1 as DFQATT and CDR2 as SNEGSKA (reference sequence). This CDR3 has 11 amino acids. These data are taken from a study of regulatory T cells in long-lasting Graves disease. As to time point: newly diagnosed GD, antithyroid drugs for less than 3 months. Scientists built the TCR library using RNA that was extracted from PBMCs. Study-wide points: Investigators studied peripheral blood only, not thyroid tissue. Public clonotype sharing was higher in persistent than newly diagnosed patients. TRBV28, TRBJ1-2 and TRBJ2-5 were segments that persistent disease favored. Reduced TCR diversity was observed in persistent Graves' patients versus newly diagnosed patients.

These data are also associated with another study on T cells in Graves' hyperthyroidism and ophthalmopathy.

The V and J genes are TRBV20-1 and TRBJ1-1; D not certain. This material consisted of peripheral blood mononuclear cells (PBMCs), taken at new diagnosis, from a patient treated with antithyroid drugs. The receptor was isolated from a woman in her twenties or thirties with Graves disease. The CDR3 spells CSAQLDTEAFF. The CDR3 DNA sequence: TGCAGTGCCCAGCTCGACACTGAAGCTTTCTTT.